What follows are 27 T cell receptor beta chains derived from one specimen sequenced in a study of radiotherapy plus CTLA-4 blockade in lung cancer. The data were produced by immunoSEQ multiplex PCR, yet TCRdb's version contains in-frame clones alone and is incomplete. This table has roughly 53,000 clones, approximately 84% appearing once. Here the sequenced sample was peripheral blood, taken from a patient treated with radiotherapy plus ipilimumab. The origin of the receptors is a human donor with non-small cell lung cancer whose response to radiotherapy plus ipilimumab could not be evaluated.

This chain connects TRBV7-3 to TRBJ2-1, with 11 bases identical to TRBD1. The CDR3 is 14 residues long. Germline V CDR1 and CDR2: SGHTA, FQGTGA. With 3 bases clipped from V and 7 bases from J, the junction kept 2 bases outside the gene matches. The CDR3, as DNA: TGTGCCAGCAGCTTCGGACAGGGGGCTAATGAGCAGTTCTTC. It specifies CASSFGQGANEQFF.

The chain couples TRBV6-5 to TRBJ1-4, with 7 nucleotides matching TRBD1. The germline V gene encodes CDR1 MNHEY and CDR2 SVGAGI. The V gene end was trimmed by 6 bases and the J gene end by 3 bases; junction bases not matched to a gene: 4. The CDR3 length is 14 residues. This CDR3 is CASSSGQPNEKLFF. DNA of the CDR3: TGTGCCAGCAGCTCGGGACAGCCTAATGAAAAACTGTTTTTT.

The V gene is TRBV7-2, the J gene TRBJ1-4, with D tentatively TRBD1 (5 bases). With 1 base removed from V and 7 bases from J, the gap between germline ends came to 16 bases. CDR3 size: 16 residues. Germline values: CDR1 SGHTA, CDR2 FQGNSA. The DNA of the CDR3 is TGTGCCAGCAGCTTAGACCCAGGGAGGGGATTTGAAAAACTGTTTTTT. It encodes CASSLDPGRGFEKLFF.

The chain is built from TRBV18 and TRBJ2-7; 7 bases are shared with TRBD2. The CDR3 consists of 17 residues. Germline assignment: CDR1 KGHSH and CDR2 LQKENI. V dropped 6 bases and J dropped 6; count of bases not matched to a gene: 20. The CDR3 protein is CASSPTVGGSHPAEQYF. DNA for the CDR3: TGTGCCAGCTCCCCGACGGTGGGGGGGAGCCACCCGGCCGAGCAGTACTTC. Full variable domain (missing parts from reference TRBV18 and TRBJ2-7): NAGVMQNPRHLVRRRGQEARLRCSPMKGHSHVYWYRQLPEEGLKFMVYLQKENIIDESGMPKERFSAEFPKEGPSILRIQQVVRGDSAAYFCASSPTVGGSHPAEQYFGPGTRLTVT.

This clone was seen only once. This chain links TRBV7-9 with TRBJ2-1; D remains ambiguous. Per the germline V gene, CDR1 is SEHNR and CDR2 is FQNEAQ (reference sequence). V lost 2 bases to trimming and J lost 0 bases, with 11 bases between them. CDR3 size: 16 residues. CDR3 amino acids: CASSLSVADSYNEQFF. Written as DNA, the CDR3 is TGTGCCAGCAGCTTATCCGTGGCGGACTCCTACAATGAGCAGTTCTTC.

This chain joins TRBV7-2 and TRBJ1-3; D is uncertain. The CDR3 contains 14 residues. Germline CDR1 reads SGHTA; CDR2 reads FQGNSA. Trimming stripped 5 bases from V and 0 bases from J, with 8 bases between. CDR3 residues: CASSEQVSGNTIYF. CDR3 sequence (DNA): TGTGCCAGCAGCGAGCAGGTCTCTGGAAACACCATATATTTT.

V gene TRBV2 combines with J gene TRBJ2-1; the match to TRBD2 covers 8 bases. After removal of 3 bases from V and 0 bases from J, the junction contained 7 bases not matched to a gene. The CDR3 covers 17 residues. Per the germline V gene, CDR1 is SNHLY and CDR2 is FYNNEI. The CDR3 reads CASSEFGLASSYNEQFF. The CDR3 nucleotides are TGTGCCAGCAGTGAGTTCGGACTAGCCAGCTCCTACAATGAGCAGTTCTTC.

CDR3 nucleotide sequence: TGTGCCAGCAGCTTCGCCGGGACAGGTTCCTATGGCTACACCTTC. This gives the protein CASSFAGTGSYGYTF. The gene calls are TRBV7-2 and TRBJ1-2, with 8 bases fitting TRBD1. V dropped 3 bases and J dropped 4; count of bases not matched to a gene: 7. The germline V gene encodes CDR1 SGHTA and CDR2 FQGNSA. This CDR3 region has 15 residues. The whole variable domain, remainder taken from reference TRBV7-2 and TRBJ1-2, is GAGVSQSPSNKVTEKGKDVELRCDPISGHTALYWYRQSLGQGLEFLIYFQGNSAPDKSGLPSDRFSAERTGGSVSTLTIQRTQQEDSAVYLCASSFAGTGSYGYTFGSGTRLTVV.

The rearrangement uses TRBV19 and TRBJ1-5; D gene unclear. Trimming cost V 3 bases and J 7 bases, with 13 bases left between them. In germline, CDR1 is LNHDA, CDR2 SQIVND (reference sequence). The CDR3 is 14 amino acids. In nucleotides, the CDR3 is TGTGCCAGTAGTATGGTCGCAGGCCTCCAGCCCCAGCATTTT. This sequence encodes CASSMVAGLQPQHF.

The chain couples TRBV28 to TRBJ2-3; D perhaps matches TRBD1 (6 bases). Germline V CDR1 and CDR2: MDHEN, SYDVKM. CDR3 length: 15 amino acids. Between the trimmed V and J ends, which lost 4 bases and 0 bases, there was a span of 11 bases. This CDR3 reads CASSWGRVSTDTQYF. As DNA, the CDR3 is TGTGCCAGCAGTTGGGGGCGGGTTAGCACAGATACGCAGTATTTT. The full variable domain, in which reference TRBV28 and TRBJ2-3 provide the parts outside the CDR3, is DVKVTQSSRYLVKRTGEKVFLECVQDMDHENMFWYRQDPGLGLRLIYFSYDVKMKEKGDIPEGYSVSREKKERFSLILESASTNQTSMYLCASSWGRVSTDTQYFGPGTRLTVL.

This clone showed up just once. The chain recombines TRBV7-9 with TRBJ2-3, with D possibly matching TRBD1 (6 bases). This CDR3 region has 18 residues. CDR1 is SEHNR and CDR2 is FQNEAQ in the germline V gene (reference sequence). Deletions cut 3 bases from V and 1 base from J, with 20 bases between. CDR3 bases: TGTGCCAGCAGCTTGGGGACAACAGGGACCTGGGGCACAGATACGCAGTATTTT. The encoded protein is CASSLGTTGTWGTDTQYF.

The gene calls are TRBV9 and TRBJ2-3, with 8 bases that match TRBD1. Per the germline V gene, CDR1 is SGDLS and CDR2 is YYNGEE. The V gene end was trimmed by 4 bases and the J gene end by 2 bases; junction bases not matched to a gene: 6. The CDR3 extends over 15 amino acids. In DNA form, the CDR3 reads TGTGCCAGCAGCACCACAGGGGGAGACACAGATACGCAGTATTTT. Translated: CASSTTGGDTDTQYF.

The chain combines TRBV7-2 with TRBJ2-7; 11 bases align to TRBD2. This CDR3 contains 17 residues. Germline values: CDR1 SGHTA, CDR2 FQGNSA. With V trimmed by 1 base and J by 1 base, 6 bases remained unmatched. CDR3 amino acids: CASSLGLAGGFSYEQYF. In DNA, the CDR3 is TGTGCCAGCAGCTTAGGTCTAGCGGGAGGCTTTTCCTACGAGCAGTACTTC.

The chain couples TRBV6-6 to TRBJ1-2; the match to TRBD1 covers 7 bases. CDR1 MNHNY and CDR2 SVGAGI come from the germline V gene (reference sequence). V trimming: 6 bases; J trimming: 7 bases; junction bases outside the gene matches: 11. This CDR3 has 14 residues. This CDR3 is CASSPGTAVRGYTF. CDR3 in DNA: TGTGCCAGCAGCCCTGGGACAGCGGTACGTGGCTACACCTTC.

This chain connects TRBV28 to TRBJ2-2; the D gene is possibly TRBD2 (5 bases). The germline V gene encodes CDR1 MDHEN and CDR2 SYDVKM. This CDR3 is built from 12 residues. Trimming removed 5 bases from V and 6 bases from J, with 7 bases in between. The CDR3: CASSRGAGELFF. The DNA of the CDR3 is TGTGCCAGCAGTCGGGGTGCCGGGGAGCTGTTTTTT.

The chain links TRBV4-2 to TRBJ2-1; D uncertain. This CDR3 region has 17 residues. CDR1 and CDR2 from the germline V gene are LGHNA and YNFKEQ. Trimming left V 0 bases short and J 0 bases short, with 12 bases between. The CDR3 DNA reads TGTGCCAGCAGCCAAGAGGTTCAATCGGGCTCCTACAATGAGCAGTTCTTC. Amino acid sequence: CASSQEVQSGSYNEQFF.

The rearrangement links TRBV9 to TRBJ2-6; 7 bases line up with TRBD1. V lost 0 bases to trimming and J lost 3 bases; unmatched junction nucleotides: 12. Germline loops: CDR1 SGDLS, CDR2 YYNGEE. The CDR3 is 19 residues long. The CDR3 DNA reads TGTGCCAGCAGCGTAGGAGTCAGGGGGTCCCTCGGTGGGGCCAACGTCCTGACTTTC. Protein: CASSVGVRGSLGGANVLTF.

This clone was seen a handful of times. J is TRBJ2-1 and V is TRBV2; D is ambiguous. CDR1 and CDR2 from the germline V gene are SNHLY and FYNNEI. This CDR3 comprises 12 residues. The V and J ends lost 5 bases and 10 bases respectively, with 12 bases between them. The CDR3 loop is CASSFTQIEQFF. The CDR3 region has the DNA TGTGCCAGCAGTTTCACCCAGATCGAGCAGTTCTTC.

This chain uses TRBV18 with TRBJ2-7; weak D call: TRBD2 (5 bases). The germline V gene has CDR1 KGHSH and CDR2 LQKENI. The ends were cut back, 0 bases at V and 2 bases at J, with 11 bases in the middle. The CDR3 totals 15 residues. The CDR3 loop is CASSPPRETTYEQYF. Here the CDR3 DNA reads TGTGCCAGCTCACCACCGAGGGAGACGACCTACGAGCAGTACTTC.

This clone was recorded once. The chain combines TRBV28 with TRBJ2-1; TRBD2 agrees at 11 bases. Germline CDR1 reads MDHEN; CDR2 reads SYDVKM. CDR3 length: 16 amino acids. V trimming: 5 bases; J trimming: 9 bases; junction bases outside the gene matches: 12. The CDR3 DNA sequence: TGTGCCAGCAGTCCTCCCCCGGTAGCGGGAGGGACTGAGCAGTTCTTC. It specifies CASSPPPVAGGTEQFF.

CDR3 in DNA: TGCGCCAGCAGCCAAAGTCCCCATTACAGGAGAAACACAGATACGCAGTATTTT. Protein product: CASSQSPHYRRNTDTQYF. This chain joins TRBV4-1 and TRBJ2-3, with D possibly matching TRBD1 (5 bases). Trimming cost V 2 bases and J 2 bases, with 20 bases left between them. Germline assignment: CDR1 MGHRA and CDR2 YSYEKL. This CDR3 has 18 residues.

The CDR3 sequence is CASSPGQGPNYGYTF. In DNA, the CDR3 is TGTGCCAGCAGTCCAGGACAAGGCCCCAACTATGGCTACACCTTC. The chain joins TRBV28 to TRBJ1-2; TRBD1 might be the D (5 bases). The CDR3 runs to 15 residues. V was pared by 5 bases and J by 2 bases, with 15 bases between. Germline V gene sequence: CDR1 MDHEN, CDR2 SYDVKM.

This chain links TRBV7-2 with TRBJ2-7, with 9 bases matching TRBD2. Trimming cost V 1 base and J 3 bases; bases outside gene matches: 4. Germline V gives CDR1 SGHTA, CDR2 FQGNSA. This CDR3 is 15 amino acids long. CDR3: CASSLGLAAFYEQYF. CDR3 DNA: TGTGCCAGCAGCTTAGGACTAGCGGCGTTCTACGAGCAGTACTTC. Full variable domain (outside the CDR3, taken from reference TRBV7-2 and TRBJ2-7): GAGVSQSPSNKVTEKGKDVELRCDPISGHTALYWYRQSLGQGLEFLIYFQGNSAPDKSGLPSDRFSAERTGGSVSTLTIQRTQQEDSAVYLCASSLGLAAFYEQYFGPGTRLTVT.

The chain joins TRBV28 to TRBJ1-2; TRBD1 matches 7 bases. The CDR3 covers 15 residues. Per the germline V gene, CDR1 is MDHEN and CDR2 is SYDVKM. V lost 4 bases, J lost 3 bases, and 8 bases stayed unmatched. The CDR3 DNA sequence: TGTGCCAGCAGTTCCCCCCGACAGGGATACTATGGCTACACCTTC. Protein sequence: CASSSPRQGYYGYTF.

The chain recombines TRBV7-2 with TRBJ2-6; D is unclear. The CDR3 covers 15 residues. CDR1 and CDR2 (germline): SGHTA, FQGNSA. The germline V and J ends were trimmed by 5 bases and 4 bases, with 12 bases remaining between them. CDR3 amino acids: CASSPYSPGANVLTF. In DNA form, the CDR3 reads TGTGCCAGCAGCCCTTACTCTCCCGGGGCCAACGTCCTGACTTTC.

The CDR3: CASSPMGQGYDYGYTF. The CDR3, as DNA: TGTGCCAGCTCACCAATGGGTCAGGGGTATGACTATGGCTACACCTTC. The chain recombines TRBV18 with TRBJ1-2; maybe TRBD1 (6 bases). The CDR3 runs 16 residues. Trimming left V 2 bases short and J 3 bases short, with 16 bases between. The germline CDR1 and CDR2 sequences are KGHSH and LQKENI. The variable domain in full, with the rest retrieved from reference TRBV18 and TRBJ1-2, is NAGVMQNPRHLVRRRGQEARLRCSPMKGHSHVYWYRQLPEEGLKFMVYLQKENIIDESGMPKERFSAEFPKEGPSILRIQQVVRGDSAAYFCASSPMGQGYDYGYTFGSGTRLTVV.

This clone was seen just once. The chain joins TRBV29-1 to TRBJ2-7, with 11 bases matching TRBD1. Germline V gives CDR1 SQVTM, CDR2 ANQGSEA. J was trimmed by 4 bases and V by 6 bases; bases with no gene match: 5. CDR3 length: 13 amino acids. CDR3 loop: CSVRTGGKYEQYF. CDR3 nucleotides: TGCAGCGTCCGGACAGGGGGCAAATACGAGCAGTACTTC.